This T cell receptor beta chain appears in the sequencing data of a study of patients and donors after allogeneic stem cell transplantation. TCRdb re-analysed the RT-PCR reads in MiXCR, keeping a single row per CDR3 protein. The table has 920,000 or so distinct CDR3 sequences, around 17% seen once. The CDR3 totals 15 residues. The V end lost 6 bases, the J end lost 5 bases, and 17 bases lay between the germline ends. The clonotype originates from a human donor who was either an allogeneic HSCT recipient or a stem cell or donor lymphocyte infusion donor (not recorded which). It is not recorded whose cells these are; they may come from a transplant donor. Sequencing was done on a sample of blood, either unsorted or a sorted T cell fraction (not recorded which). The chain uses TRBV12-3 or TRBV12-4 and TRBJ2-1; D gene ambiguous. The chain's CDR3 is CASSLRQWRHNEQFF. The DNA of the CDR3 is TGTGCCAGCAGCCTACGGCAGTGGAGACACAATGAGCAGTTCTTC.